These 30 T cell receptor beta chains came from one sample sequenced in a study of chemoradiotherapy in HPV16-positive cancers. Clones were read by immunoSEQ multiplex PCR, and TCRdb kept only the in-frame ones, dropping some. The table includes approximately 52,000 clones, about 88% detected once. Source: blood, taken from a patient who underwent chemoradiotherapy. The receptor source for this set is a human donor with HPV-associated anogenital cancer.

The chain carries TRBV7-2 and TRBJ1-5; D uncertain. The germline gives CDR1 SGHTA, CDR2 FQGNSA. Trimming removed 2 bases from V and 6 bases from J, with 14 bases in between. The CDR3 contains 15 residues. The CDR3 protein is CASSLSRHPVQPQHF. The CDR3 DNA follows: TGTGCCAGCAGCTTATCCAGACATCCCGTTCAGCCCCAGCATTTT.

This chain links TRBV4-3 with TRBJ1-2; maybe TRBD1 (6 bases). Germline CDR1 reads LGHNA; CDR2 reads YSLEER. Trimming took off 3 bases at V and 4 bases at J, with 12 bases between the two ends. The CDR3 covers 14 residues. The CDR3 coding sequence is TGCGCCAGCAGCCAGGATGGACAGCTCTATGGCTACACCTTC. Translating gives CASSQDGQLYGYTF.

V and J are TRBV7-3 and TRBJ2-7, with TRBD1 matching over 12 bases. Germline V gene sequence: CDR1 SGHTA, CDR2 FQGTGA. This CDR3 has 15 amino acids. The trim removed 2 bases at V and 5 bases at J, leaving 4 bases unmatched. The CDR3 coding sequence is TGTGCCAGCAGCTTAGAGGGACAGGGGGCCCACGAGCAGTACTTC. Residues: CASSLEGQGAHEQYF.

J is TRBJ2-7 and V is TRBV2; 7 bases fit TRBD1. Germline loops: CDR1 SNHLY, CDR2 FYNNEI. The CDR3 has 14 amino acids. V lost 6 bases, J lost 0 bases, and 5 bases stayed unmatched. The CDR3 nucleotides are TGTGCCAGCAGGGACAGGTCTAGCTCCTACGAGCAGTACTTC. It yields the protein CASRDRSSSYEQYF. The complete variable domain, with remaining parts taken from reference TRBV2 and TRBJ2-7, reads EPEVTQTPSHQVTQMGQEVILRCVPISNHLYFYWYRQILGQKVEFLVSFYNNEISEKSEIFDDQFSVERPDGSNFTLKIRSTKLEDSAMYFCASRDRSSSYEQYFGPGTRLTVT.

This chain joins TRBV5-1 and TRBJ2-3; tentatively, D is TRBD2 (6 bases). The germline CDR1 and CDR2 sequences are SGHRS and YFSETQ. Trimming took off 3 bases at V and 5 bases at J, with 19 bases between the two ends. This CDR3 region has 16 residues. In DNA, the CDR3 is TGCGCCAGCAGCTCCGGCCTAGCGCCTCAGGGAGATACGCAGTATTTT. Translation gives CASSSGLAPQGDTQYF.

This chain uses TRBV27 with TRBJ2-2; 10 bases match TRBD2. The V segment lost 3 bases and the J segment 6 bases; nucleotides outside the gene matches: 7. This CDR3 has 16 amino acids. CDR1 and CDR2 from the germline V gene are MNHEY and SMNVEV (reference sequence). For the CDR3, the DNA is TGTGCCAGCAGTTTTCGTCTAGCGGGAGTGGCCGGGGAGCTGTTTTTT. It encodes CASSFRLAGVAGELFF.

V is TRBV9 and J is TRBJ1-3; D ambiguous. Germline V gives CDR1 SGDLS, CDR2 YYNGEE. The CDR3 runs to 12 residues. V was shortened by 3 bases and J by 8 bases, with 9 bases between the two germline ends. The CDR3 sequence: CASSANTYTIYF. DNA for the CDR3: TGTGCCAGCAGCGCGAACACTTACACCATATATTTT.

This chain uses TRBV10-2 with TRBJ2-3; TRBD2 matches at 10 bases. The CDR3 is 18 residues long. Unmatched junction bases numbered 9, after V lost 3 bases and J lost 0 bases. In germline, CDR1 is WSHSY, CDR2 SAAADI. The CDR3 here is CASSDPGLAVQSTDTQYF. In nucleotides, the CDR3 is TGCGCCAGCAGTGATCCAGGACTAGCGGTCCAAAGCACAGATACGCAGTATTTT.

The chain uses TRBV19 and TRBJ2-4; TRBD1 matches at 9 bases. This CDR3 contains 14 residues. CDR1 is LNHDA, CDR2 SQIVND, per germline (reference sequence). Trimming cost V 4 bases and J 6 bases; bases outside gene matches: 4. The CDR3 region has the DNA TGTGCCAGTAGTACCACGGGACAGGGAAACATTCAGTACTTC. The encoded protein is CASSTTGQGNIQYF.

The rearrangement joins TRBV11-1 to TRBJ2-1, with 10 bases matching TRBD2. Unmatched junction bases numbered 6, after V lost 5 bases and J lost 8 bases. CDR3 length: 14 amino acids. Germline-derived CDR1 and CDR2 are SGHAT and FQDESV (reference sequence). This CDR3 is CASSAASGSHEQFF. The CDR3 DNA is TGTGCCAGCAGCGCCGCTAGCGGGAGTCATGAGCAGTTCTTC.

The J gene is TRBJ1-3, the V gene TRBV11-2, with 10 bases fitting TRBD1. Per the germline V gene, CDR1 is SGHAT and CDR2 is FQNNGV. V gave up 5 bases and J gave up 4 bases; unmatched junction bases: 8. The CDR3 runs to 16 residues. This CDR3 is CASSPRDRGRGNTIYF. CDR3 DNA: TGTGCCAGCAGCCCCCGGGACAGGGGACGCGGAAACACCATATATTTT.

CDR3 sequence reads: CASSPGLAGASTDTQYF. The CDR3 DNA is TGCGCCAGCAGCCCGGGACTAGCGGGGGCGAGCACAGATACGCAGTATTTT. V usage is TRBV5-1 and J usage is TRBJ2-3, with 14 bases aligning to TRBD2. Germline V gene data show CDR1 as SGHRS and CDR2 as YFSETQ. Losses at the gene ends were 4 bases for V and 0 bases for J; bases not matched to a gene: 4. The CDR3 covers 17 residues.

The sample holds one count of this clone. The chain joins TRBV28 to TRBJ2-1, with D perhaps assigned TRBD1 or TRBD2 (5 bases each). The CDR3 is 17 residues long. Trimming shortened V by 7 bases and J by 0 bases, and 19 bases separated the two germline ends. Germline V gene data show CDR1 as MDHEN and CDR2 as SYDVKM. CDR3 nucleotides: TGTGCCAGCACCGGGGCAGGAGACCCTAGCTCCTACAATGAGCAGTTCTTC. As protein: CASTGAGDPSSYNEQFF.

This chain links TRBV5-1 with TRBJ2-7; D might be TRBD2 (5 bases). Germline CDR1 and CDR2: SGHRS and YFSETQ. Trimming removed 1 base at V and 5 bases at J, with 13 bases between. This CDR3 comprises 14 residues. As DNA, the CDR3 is TGCGCCAGCAGCTTGCCCCGGACGGGAAACGAGCAGTACTTC. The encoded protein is CASSLPRTGNEQYF.

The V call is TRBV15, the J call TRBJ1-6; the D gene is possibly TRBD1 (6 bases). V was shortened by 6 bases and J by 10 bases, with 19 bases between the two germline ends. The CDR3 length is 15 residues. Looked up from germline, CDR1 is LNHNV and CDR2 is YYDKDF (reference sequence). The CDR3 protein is CATSIERGGQSPLHF. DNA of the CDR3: TGTGCCACCAGTATAGAGCGGGGGGGCCAATCACCCCTCCACTTT.

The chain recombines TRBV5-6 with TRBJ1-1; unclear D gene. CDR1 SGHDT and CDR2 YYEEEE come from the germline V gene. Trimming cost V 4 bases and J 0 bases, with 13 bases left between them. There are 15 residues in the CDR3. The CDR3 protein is CASSATGRLNTEAFF. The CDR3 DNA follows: TGTGCCAGCAGCGCCACCGGAAGATTGAACACTGAAGCTTTCTTT. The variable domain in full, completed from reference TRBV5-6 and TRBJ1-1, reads DAGVTQSPTHLIKTRGQQVTLRCSPKSGHDTVSWYQQALGQGPQFIFQYYEEEERQRGNFPDRFSGHQFPNYSSELNVNALLLGDSALYLCASSATGRLNTEAFFGQGTRLTVV.

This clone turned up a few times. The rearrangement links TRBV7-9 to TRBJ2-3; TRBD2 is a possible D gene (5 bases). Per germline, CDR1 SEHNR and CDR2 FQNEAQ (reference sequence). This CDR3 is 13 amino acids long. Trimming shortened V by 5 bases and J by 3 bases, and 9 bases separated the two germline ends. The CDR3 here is CASSPSGTDTQYF. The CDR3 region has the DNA TGTGCCAGCAGCCCCTCGGGAACAGATACGCAGTATTTT.

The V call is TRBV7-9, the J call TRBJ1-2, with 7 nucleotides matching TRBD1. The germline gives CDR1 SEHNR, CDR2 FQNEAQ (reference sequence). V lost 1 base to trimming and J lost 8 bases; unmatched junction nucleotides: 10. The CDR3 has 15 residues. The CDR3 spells CASSLGAGTDGGYTF. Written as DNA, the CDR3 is TGTGCCAGCAGCTTAGGAGCAGGGACAGATGGAGGCTACACCTTC.

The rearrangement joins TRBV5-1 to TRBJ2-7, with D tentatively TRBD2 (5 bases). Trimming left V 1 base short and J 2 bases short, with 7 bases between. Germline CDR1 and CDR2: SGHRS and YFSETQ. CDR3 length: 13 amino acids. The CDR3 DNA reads TGCGCCAGCAGCTTGACGGGGACCTACGAGCAGTACTTC. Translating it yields CASSLTGTYEQYF. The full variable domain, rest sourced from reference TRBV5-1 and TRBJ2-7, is KAGVTQTPRYLIKTRGQQVTLSCSPISGHRSVSWYQQTPGQGLQFLFEYFSETQRNKGNFPGRFSGRQFSNSRSEMNVSTLELGDSALYLCASSLTGTYEQYFGPGTRLTVT.

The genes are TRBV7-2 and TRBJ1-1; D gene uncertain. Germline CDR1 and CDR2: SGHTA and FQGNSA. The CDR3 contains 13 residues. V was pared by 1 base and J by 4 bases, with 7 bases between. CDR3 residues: CASSLGIGTEAFF. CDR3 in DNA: TGTGCCAGCAGCTTAGGGATAGGCACTGAAGCTTTCTTT.

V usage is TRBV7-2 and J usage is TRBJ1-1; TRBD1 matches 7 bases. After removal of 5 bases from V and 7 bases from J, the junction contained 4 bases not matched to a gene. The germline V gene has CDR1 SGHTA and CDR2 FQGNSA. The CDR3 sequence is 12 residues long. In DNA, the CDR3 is TGTGCCAGCAGCAAGGGGGCAGTTGAAGCTTTCTTT. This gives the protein CASSKGAVEAFF.

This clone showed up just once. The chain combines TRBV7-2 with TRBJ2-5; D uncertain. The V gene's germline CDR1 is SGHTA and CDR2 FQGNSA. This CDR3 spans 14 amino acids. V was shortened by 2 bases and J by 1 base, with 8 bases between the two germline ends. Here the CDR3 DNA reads TGTGCCAGCAGCTTATCGCCAGCCCAAGAGACCCAGTACTTC. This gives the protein CASSLSPAQETQYF.

CDR3 in DNA: TGTGCCAGTAGTCCATCGACTAGCGGGACCCCAGATACGCAGTATTTT. It translates to CASSPSTSGTPDTQYF. This chain links TRBV19 with TRBJ2-3; 11 positions match TRBD2. The germline CDR1 and CDR2 sequences are LNHDA and SQIVND (reference sequence). Trimming at V came to 5 bases and at J to 4 bases, leaving 8 bases not matched to a gene. The CDR3 loop spans 16 amino acids.

DNA of the CDR3: TGTGCCAGCAGCTTATCTGGGGCCATGGGAAGGTACAATGAGCAGTTCTTC. It translates to CASSLSGAMGRYNEQFF. The chain links TRBV7-9 to TRBJ2-1, with a weak D call TRBD1 (5 bases). CDR1 is SEHNR and CDR2 is FQNEAQ in the germline V gene (reference sequence). Trimming pared 2 bases from V and 4 bases from J, leaving 18 bases between. The CDR3 loop spans 17 amino acids. Looking up the rest from reference TRBV7-9 and TRBJ2-1 gives the full variable domain: DTGVSQNPRHKITKRGQNVTFRCDPISEHNRLYWYRQTLGQGPEFLTYFQNEAQLEKSRLLSDRFSAERPKGSFSTLEIQRTEQGDSAMYLCASSLSGAMGRYNEQFFGPGTRLTVL.

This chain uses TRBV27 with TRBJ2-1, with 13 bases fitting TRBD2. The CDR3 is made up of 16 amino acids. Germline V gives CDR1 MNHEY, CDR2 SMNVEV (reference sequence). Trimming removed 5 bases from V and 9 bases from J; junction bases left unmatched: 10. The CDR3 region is CASSPSGLAGVGEQFF. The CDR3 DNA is TGTGCCAGCAGTCCCTCCGGACTAGCGGGAGTAGGTGAGCAGTTCTTC.

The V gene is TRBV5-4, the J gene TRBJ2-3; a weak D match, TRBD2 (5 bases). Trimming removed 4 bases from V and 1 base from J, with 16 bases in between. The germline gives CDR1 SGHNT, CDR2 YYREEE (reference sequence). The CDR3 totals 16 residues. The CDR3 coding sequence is TGTGCCAGCAGCCAGCCGGGCCCGCGGGGCACAGATACGCAGTATTTT. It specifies CASSQPGPRGTDTQYF.

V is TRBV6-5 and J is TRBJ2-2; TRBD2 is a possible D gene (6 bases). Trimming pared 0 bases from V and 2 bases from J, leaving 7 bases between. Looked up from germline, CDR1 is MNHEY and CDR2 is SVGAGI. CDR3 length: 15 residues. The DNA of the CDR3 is TGTGCCAGCAGTTACTCTGGGACTAACACCGGGGAGCTGTTTTTT. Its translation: CASSYSGTNTGELFF.

The CDR3: CASSPDQQETQYF. CDR3 DNA: TGTGCCAGCTCACCGGACCAGCAAGAGACCCAGTACTTC. J is TRBJ2-5 and V is TRBV18; D gene unclear. Between the trimmed V and J ends, which lost 3 bases and 2 bases, there was a span of 7 bases. The CDR3 has 13 amino acids. The V gene's germline CDR1 is KGHSH and CDR2 LQKENI.

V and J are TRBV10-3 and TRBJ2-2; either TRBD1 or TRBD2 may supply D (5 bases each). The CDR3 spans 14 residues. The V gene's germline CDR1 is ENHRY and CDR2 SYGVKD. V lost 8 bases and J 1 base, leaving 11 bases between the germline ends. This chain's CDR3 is CAIAGTVNTGELFF. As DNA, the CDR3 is TGTGCCATCGCTGGGACGGTGAACACCGGGGAGCTGTTTTTT.

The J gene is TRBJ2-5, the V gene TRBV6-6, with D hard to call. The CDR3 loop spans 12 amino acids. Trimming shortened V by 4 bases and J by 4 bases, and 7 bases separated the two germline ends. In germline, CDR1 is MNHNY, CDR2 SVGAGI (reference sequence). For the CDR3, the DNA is TGTGCCAGCAGTTCCCGAGCAGAGACCCAGTACTTC. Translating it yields CASSSRAETQYF.